This T cell receptor beta chain was profiled in a study of CD8+ T cells in alopecia areata. The study's findings and limits: An increase in clonality over normal scalp was evident in lesional scalp, especially alopecia totalis/universalis. Normal skin contains resident alphabeta T cells, and these are also sequenced in scalp samples.

The authors extracted RNA and reverse transcribed it into cDNA as the sequencing template. The assay was immunoSEQ multiplex PCR, and TCRdb's table has in-frame clones only and misses some. The data contain 170,000 or so clones, 59% of them seen just once; the ten biggest clones take up about 15%. Lesional scalp punch biopsies and peripheral blood were collected from alopecia areata patients. A FACSAria was used to sort CD4+ and CD8+ T cells. These cells came from PBMCs. Concerning this clone: Its antigen is not identified.

Trimming cost V 0 bases and J 5 bases, with 8 bases left between them. The CDR3 is 14 residues long. The germline gives CDR1 MNHEY, CDR2 SVGAGI. Sequenced material: CD4+ T cells sorted from blood, taken at week 0. The TCR was taken from a human donor with alopecia areata. This chain links TRBV6-5 with TRBJ2-1, with D possibly being TRBD2 (6 bases). The CDR3 region has the DNA TGTGCCAGCAGTTACTCTGGGGGGAACAATGAGCAGTTCTTC. As protein: CASSYSGGNNEQFF.